A single sample gave rise to the 22 T cell receptor beta chains below, sequenced in a study of blood T cell repertoires in COVID-19. Here immunoSEQ multiplex PCR was the method, and the copy in TCRdb shows in-frame clones only, minus some. The sample carries roughly 100,000 clones, over 65% recorded once. Sequenced sample: peripheral blood. The receptors were sampled from a man older than 75 with COVID-19, enrolled during active disease.

This clone was recorded once. V and J are TRBV3-1 (or the pseudogene TRBV3-2) and TRBJ1-1; 10 bases are shared with TRBD1. The CDR3 is 18 amino acids. Trimming removed 2 bases from V and 1 base from J; junction bases left unmatched: 10. CDR1 and CDR2 from the germline V gene are LGHDT and YNNKEL (reference sequence). CDR3 sequence: CASSQTWDRGRGNTEAFF. Written as DNA, the CDR3 is TGTGCCAGCAGCCAAACCTGGGACAGGGGAAGGGGGAACACTGAAGCTTTCTTT.

This chain links TRBV6-1 with TRBJ1-1, with D possibly matching TRBD1 (5 bases). The V gene lost 0 bases and the J gene lost 3 bases, with 11 bases spanning the gap. The CDR3 extends over 15 amino acids. Looked up from germline, CDR1 is MNHNS and CDR2 is SASEGT. DNA of the CDR3: TGTGCCAGCAGTGAAGCGGGGGGACTTTACACTGAAGCTTTCTTT. It is translated as CASSEAGGLYTEAFF.

The gene calls are TRBV2 and TRBJ1-2, with TRBD1 matching over 10 bases. CDR1 SNHLY and CDR2 FYNNEI come from the germline V gene. The CDR3 runs 13 residues. With 4 bases clipped from V and 5 bases from J, the junction kept 1 base outside the gene matches. The CDR3 nucleotides are TGTGCCAGCAGTGGGGGACAGGGGTATGGCTACACCTTC. This sequence encodes CASSGGQGYGYTF.

Note on this clone: The sample carries other DNA sequences with the same CDR3. The chain recombines TRBV29-1 with TRBJ2-7, with 7 bases lining up with TRBD2. Losses at the gene ends were 3 bases for V and 0 bases for J; bases not matched to a gene: 5. This CDR3 spans 14 amino acids. Germline-derived CDR1 and CDR2 are SQVTM and ANQGSEA. In nucleotides, the CDR3 is TGCAGCGTTGAGGCCAGCGGGACCTCCTACGAGCAGTACTTC. This sequence encodes CSVEASGTSYEQYF.

This rearrangement joins TRBV6-2 or TRBV6-3 to TRBJ2-1; D might be TRBD1 (5 bases). This CDR3 comprises 15 residues. Germline loops: CDR1 MNHEY, CDR2 SVGEGT. The V end was cut by 2 bases, the J end by 8 bases, with 16 bases between. The CDR3 nucleotides are TGTGCCAGCAGTTACGTGCTAGGGGTTGACGATGAGCAGTTCTTC. Its translation: CASSYVLGVDDEQFF.

This clone has a handful of counts. The V call is TRBV7-3, the J call TRBJ2-5; no clear D gene. The length of the CDR3 is 13 residues. The germline V and J ends were trimmed by 4 bases and 1 base, with 7 bases remaining between them. Germline V gene data show CDR1 as SGHTA and CDR2 as FQGTGA. This CDR3 is CASSSSSQETQYF. As DNA, the CDR3 is TGTGCCAGCAGCTCCTCCTCCCAAGAGACCCAGTACTTC.

V gene TRBV5-1 combines with J gene TRBJ1-2; TRBD1 matches at 7 bases. This CDR3 has 16 amino acids. Per germline, CDR1 SGHRS and CDR2 YFSETQ. J gave up 4 bases and V 0 bases, and 9 bases lay outside the gene matches. This CDR3 is CASSLGMEGAAYGYTF. The CDR3 bases are TGCGCCAGCAGCTTGGGTATGGAGGGGGCGGCCTATGGCTACACCTTC.

This sequence joins TRBV21-1 and TRBJ1-2. TRBV21-1 counts as a pseudogene. This CDR3 comprises 14 residues. The DNA of the CDR3 is TGTGCCAGCAGCACCGGGGGGGGGACCTATGGCTACACCTTC. Translating gives CASSTGGGTYGYTF.

V is TRBV5-4 and J is TRBJ2-7; 8 nucleotides agree with TRBD2. Per germline, CDR1 SGHNT and CDR2 YYREEE (reference sequence). The CDR3 length is 14 residues. The trim removed 5 bases at V and 5 bases at J, leaving 9 bases unmatched. This CDR3 is CASRRGLAQDEQYF. The CDR3 DNA sequence: TGTGCCAGCAGACGAGGACTAGCTCAAGACGAGCAGTACTTC.

To note about this clone: This sample includes further DNA sequences coding for the same CDR3. This rearrangement joins TRBV28 to TRBJ1-5; TRBD1 aligns across 8 bases. After removal of 3 bases from V and 4 bases from J, the junction contained 5 bases not matched to a gene. CDR3 length: 15 amino acids. The germline CDR1 and CDR2 sequences are MDHEN and SYDVKM. The CDR3, as DNA: TGTGCCAGCAGTTTCCCAGGGGGCGGGAATCAGCCCCAGCATTTT. Encoded protein: CASSFPGGGNQPQHF.

The rearrangement joins TRBV29-1 to TRBJ2-3; the match to TRBD1 covers 7 bases. The junction had 6 bases not matched to a gene; V was cut back by 6 bases and J by 0 bases. Germline CDR1 and CDR2: SQVTM and ANQGSEA. CDR3 length equals 14 residues. The CDR3 sequence is CSVATGVSTDTQYF. For the CDR3, the DNA is TGCAGCGTCGCAACAGGGGTTAGCACAGATACGCAGTATTTT.

The V and J genes are TRBV2 and TRBJ2-5; D gene unclear. Looked up from germline, CDR1 is SNHLY and CDR2 is FYNNEI. This CDR3 has 13 amino acids. The V and J ends lost 3 bases and 0 bases respectively, with 5 bases between them. CDR3 residues: CASSDRYQETQYF. CDR3 DNA sequence: TGTGCCAGCAGTGACAGGTACCAAGAGACCCAGTACTTC.

The chain joins TRBV6-5 to TRBJ1-1; D is undetermined. This CDR3 spans 12 amino acids. CDR1 and CDR2 from the germline V gene are MNHEY and SVGAGI. The V end was cut by 7 bases, the J end by 4 bases, with 10 bases between. The CDR3 region has the DNA TGTGCCAGCACCGACATGGGCACTGAAGCTTTCTTT. Residues: CASTDMGTEAFF.

The rearrangement uses TRBV29-1 and TRBJ2-7; 12 bases map to TRBD1. Germline-derived CDR1 and CDR2 are SQVTM and ANQGSEA. There are 14 residues in the CDR3. The V and J ends lost 6 bases and 5 bases, in that order; junction bases with no gene match: 8. The CDR3 DNA reads as TGCAGCGTCGCCGGGACAGGGGGCATCGACGAGCAGTACTTC. Translating it yields CSVAGTGGIDEQYF.

The chain uses TRBV6-5 and TRBJ2-7; D might be TRBD2 (5 bases). Trimming pared 2 bases from V and 1 base from J, leaving 9 bases between. The CDR3 has 14 residues. Germline V gene sequence: CDR1 MNHEY, CDR2 SVGAGI. The CDR3 DNA follows: TGTGCCAGCAGTTACCAGACTAAATCCTACGAGCAGTACTTC. It is translated as CASSYQTKSYEQYF.

V is TRBV27 and J is TRBJ1-2; TRBD1 might be the D (6 bases). V was cut by 8 bases and J by 1 base, with 17 bases left in between. Germline lookup yields CDR1 MNHEY and CDR2 SMNVEV (reference sequence). CDR3 length equals 15 residues. This chain's CDR3 is CASQSRRGGNYGYTF. The CDR3 DNA is TGTGCCAGCCAGTCTCGTCGAGGGGGTAACTATGGCTACACCTTC.

This chain links TRBV11-2 with TRBJ1-4; D is unresolved. The CDR3 totals 14 residues. CDR1 is SGHAT and CDR2 is FQNNGV in the germline V gene. With 0 bases removed from V and 13 bases from J, the gap between germline ends came to 15 bases. The CDR3: CASSLDLAVARLFF. CDR3 in DNA: TGTGCCAGCAGCTTAGATCTAGCCGTAGCGAGACTGTTTTTT.

V usage is TRBV5-1 and J usage is TRBJ2-7, with TRBD1 matching 7 bases. This CDR3 is 14 amino acids long. The germline V gene encodes CDR1 SGHRS and CDR2 YFSETQ. V shed 4 bases, J shed 4 bases, and the junction held 8 bases outside the gene matches. The CDR3 region has the DNA TGCGCCAGCAGCCACCGGGACAGTGGGTACGAGCAGTACTTC. Its protein product is CASSHRDSGYEQYF.

The CDR3 protein is CASSATGQSYEQYF. The CDR3 nucleotides read TGTGCCAGCAGTGCCACGGGACAGAGCTACGAGCAGTACTTC. The chain joins TRBV2 to TRBJ2-7, with 7 bases matching TRBD1. CDR1 SNHLY and CDR2 FYNNEI come from the germline V gene. CDR3 size: 14 residues. V lost 4 bases to trimming and J lost 3 bases; unmatched junction nucleotides: 6.

As regards this clone: One end of the junction is discordant with germline, which a read error may explain. DNA of the CDR3: TGTGCCTGTAGTTTGGGGGCCGGGACCGAGGAGTACTTC. Protein: CACSLGAGTEEYF. J is TRBJ2-4 and V is TRBV19; a weak D match, TRBD1 (6 bases). The length of the CDR3 is 13 residues. The germline V gene encodes CDR1 LNHDA and CDR2 SQIVND (reference sequence).

This clone has more than one count but fewer than ten. This sequence joins TRBV10-3 and TRBJ1-1; the D is unclear. The V gene's germline CDR1 is ENHRY and CDR2 SYGVKD. V was trimmed by 2 bases and J by 1 base, leaving 11 bases between them. The length of the CDR3 is 15 residues. The CDR3 loop reads CAISEAGSSNTEAFF. CDR3 DNA sequence: TGTGCCATCAGTGAGGCCGGGAGCTCGAACACTGAAGCTTTCTTT.

In its sample, this clone was seen a few times. V and J are TRBV18 and TRBJ1-2, with D possibly being TRBD1 (6 bases). The V end was cut by 1 base, the J end by 3 bases, with 9 bases between. This CDR3 is 14 amino acids long. In germline, CDR1 is KGHSH, CDR2 LQKENI. CDR3 in amino acids: CASSPRAGDYGYTF. CDR3 coding DNA: TGTGCCAGCTCACCACGCGCAGGGGACTATGGCTACACCTTC.